This T cell receptor beta chain was recorded in a study of OX40 agonist ivuxolimab in advanced cancers. Study summary: A male proportion of about 80% was recorded, with mean age about 62 years and range roughly 23 to 85. Prior checkpoint blockade (anti-PD-1, anti-PD-L1 or anti-CTLA-4) was permitted; approximately 44% had it.

Enrollment shut out patients with autoimmune disease history or systemic immunosuppression. Generated by immunoSEQ multiplex PCR, the TCRdb table keeps only in-frame clones and is missing some. The sample includes over 50,000 clones, 65% to 90% seen only once; the top ten take around 0.7%. Germline V lookup: CDR1 LNHNV, CDR2 YYDKDF (reference sequence). This CDR3 comprises 16 residues. V dropped 0 bases and J dropped 6 bases, with 17 bases sitting between them. The clonotype comes from an adult with an advanced solid tumor such as melanoma, head and neck, liver or kidney cancer. The sequencing here drew on CD4+ or CD8+ T cells sorted from blood, taken in a trial of the OX40 agonist ivuxolimab. The J gene is TRBJ1-2, the V gene TRBV15; no definite D call. The CDR3: CATSRDMMTSRHGYTF. Here the CDR3 DNA reads TGTGCCACCAGCAGAGATATGATGACCTCGCGGCATGGCTACACCTTC. Looking up the rest from reference TRBV15 and TRBJ1-2 gives the full variable domain: DAMVIQNPRYQVTQFGKPVTLSCSQTLNHNVMYWYQQKSSQAPKLLFHYYDKDFNNEADTPDNFQSRRPNTSFCFLDIRSPGLGDTAMYLCATSRDMMTSRHGYTFGSGTRLTVV.